The clone carrying this T cell receptor beta chain was counted once. Its antigen is unknown. The protocol was immunoSEQ multiplex PCR, while the TCRdb copy is restricted to in-frame clones and leaves out a portion. The sample carries roughly 180,000 clones, just under 95% recorded once. This entry is derived from a study of T cell responses to AZD1222 COVID-19 vaccine. Whole-study findings and limits: Among AZD1222 vaccinees, only six were seropositive at baseline. The breadth and depth of Spike-specific TCRs increased once two AZD1222 doses had been given. Spike-wide coverage was observed for vaccine-associated CD4 TCRs, with dominant responses at 160-218 and 743-854. Donors, mostly white British, included more females; clonal diversity was possibly underestimated.

This TCR derives from an adult who received the MenACWY meningococcal vaccine as a control. The material was peripheral blood, obtained 28 days after the second dose of the MenACWY control vaccine.

CDR3 coding DNA: TGTGCCAGCAGTTACAGGGAGAGGCGGGAGACCCAGTACTTC. Encoded protein: CASSYRERRETQYF. The chain is built from TRBV6-5 and TRBJ2-5, with D possibly TRBD2 on 5 matching bases. Trimming removed 2 bases at V and 5 bases at J, with 12 bases between. Germline values: CDR1 MNHEY, CDR2 SVGAGI. This CDR3 spans 14 amino acids.